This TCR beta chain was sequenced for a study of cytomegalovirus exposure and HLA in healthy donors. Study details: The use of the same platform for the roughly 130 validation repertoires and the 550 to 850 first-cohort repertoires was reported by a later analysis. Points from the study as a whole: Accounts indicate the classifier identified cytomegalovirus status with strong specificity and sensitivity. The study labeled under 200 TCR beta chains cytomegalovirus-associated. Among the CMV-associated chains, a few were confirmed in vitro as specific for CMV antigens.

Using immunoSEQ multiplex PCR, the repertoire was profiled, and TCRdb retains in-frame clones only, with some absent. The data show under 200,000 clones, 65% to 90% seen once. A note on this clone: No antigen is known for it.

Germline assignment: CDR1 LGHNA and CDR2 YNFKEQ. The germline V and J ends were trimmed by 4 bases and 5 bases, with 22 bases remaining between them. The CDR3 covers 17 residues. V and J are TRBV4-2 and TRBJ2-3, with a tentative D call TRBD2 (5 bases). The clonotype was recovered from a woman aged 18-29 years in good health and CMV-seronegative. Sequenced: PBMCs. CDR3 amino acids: CASSPKLALDGGDTQYF. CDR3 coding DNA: TGTGCCAGCAGCCCGAAGTTGGCTCTCGACGGAGGAGATACGCAGTATTTT.